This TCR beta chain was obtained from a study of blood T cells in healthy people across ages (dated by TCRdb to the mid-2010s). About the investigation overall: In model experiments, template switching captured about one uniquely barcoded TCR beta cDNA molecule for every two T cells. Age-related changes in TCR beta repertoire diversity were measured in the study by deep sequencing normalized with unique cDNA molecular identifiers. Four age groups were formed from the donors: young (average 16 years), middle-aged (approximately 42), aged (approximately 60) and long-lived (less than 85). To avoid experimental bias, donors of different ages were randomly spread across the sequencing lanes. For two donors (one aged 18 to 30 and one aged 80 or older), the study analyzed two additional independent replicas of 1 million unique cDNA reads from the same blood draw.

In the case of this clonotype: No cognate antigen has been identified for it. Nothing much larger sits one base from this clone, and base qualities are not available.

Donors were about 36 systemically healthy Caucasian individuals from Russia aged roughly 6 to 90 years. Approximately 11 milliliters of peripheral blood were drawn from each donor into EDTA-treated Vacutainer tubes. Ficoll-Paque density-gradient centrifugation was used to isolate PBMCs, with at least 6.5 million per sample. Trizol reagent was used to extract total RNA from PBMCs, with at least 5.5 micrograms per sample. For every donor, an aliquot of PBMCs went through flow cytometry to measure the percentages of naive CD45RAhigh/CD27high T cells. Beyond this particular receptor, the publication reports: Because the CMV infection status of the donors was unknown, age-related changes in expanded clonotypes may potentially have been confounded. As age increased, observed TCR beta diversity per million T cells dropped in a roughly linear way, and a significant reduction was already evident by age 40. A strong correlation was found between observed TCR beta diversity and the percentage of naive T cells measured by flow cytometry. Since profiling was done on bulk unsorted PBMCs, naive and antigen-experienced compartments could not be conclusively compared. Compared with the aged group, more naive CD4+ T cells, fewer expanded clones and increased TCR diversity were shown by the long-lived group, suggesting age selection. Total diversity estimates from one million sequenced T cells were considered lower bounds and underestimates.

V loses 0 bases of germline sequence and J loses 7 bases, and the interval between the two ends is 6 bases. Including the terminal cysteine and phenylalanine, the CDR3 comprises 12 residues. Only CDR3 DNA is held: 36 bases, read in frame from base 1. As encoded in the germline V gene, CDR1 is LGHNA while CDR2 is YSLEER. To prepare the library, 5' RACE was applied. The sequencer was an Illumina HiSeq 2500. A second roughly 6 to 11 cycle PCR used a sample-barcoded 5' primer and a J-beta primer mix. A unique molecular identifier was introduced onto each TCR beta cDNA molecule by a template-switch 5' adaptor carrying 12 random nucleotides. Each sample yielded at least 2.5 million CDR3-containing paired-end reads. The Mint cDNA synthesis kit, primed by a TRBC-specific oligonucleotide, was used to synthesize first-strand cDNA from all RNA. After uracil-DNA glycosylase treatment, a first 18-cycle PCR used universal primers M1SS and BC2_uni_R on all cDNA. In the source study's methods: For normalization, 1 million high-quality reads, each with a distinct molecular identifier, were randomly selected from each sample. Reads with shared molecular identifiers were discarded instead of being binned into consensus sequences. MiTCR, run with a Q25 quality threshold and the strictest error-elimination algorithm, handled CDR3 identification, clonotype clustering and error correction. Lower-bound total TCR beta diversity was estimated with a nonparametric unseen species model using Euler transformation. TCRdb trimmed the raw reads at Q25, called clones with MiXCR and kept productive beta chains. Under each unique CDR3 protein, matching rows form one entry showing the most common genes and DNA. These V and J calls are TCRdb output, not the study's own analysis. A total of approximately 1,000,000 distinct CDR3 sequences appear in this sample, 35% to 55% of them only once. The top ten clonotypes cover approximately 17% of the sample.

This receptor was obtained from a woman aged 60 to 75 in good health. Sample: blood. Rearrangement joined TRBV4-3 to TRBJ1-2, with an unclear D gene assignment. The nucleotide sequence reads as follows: TGCGCCAGCAGCCAAGATTACGGTGGCTACACCTTC. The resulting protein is CASSQDYGGYTF.